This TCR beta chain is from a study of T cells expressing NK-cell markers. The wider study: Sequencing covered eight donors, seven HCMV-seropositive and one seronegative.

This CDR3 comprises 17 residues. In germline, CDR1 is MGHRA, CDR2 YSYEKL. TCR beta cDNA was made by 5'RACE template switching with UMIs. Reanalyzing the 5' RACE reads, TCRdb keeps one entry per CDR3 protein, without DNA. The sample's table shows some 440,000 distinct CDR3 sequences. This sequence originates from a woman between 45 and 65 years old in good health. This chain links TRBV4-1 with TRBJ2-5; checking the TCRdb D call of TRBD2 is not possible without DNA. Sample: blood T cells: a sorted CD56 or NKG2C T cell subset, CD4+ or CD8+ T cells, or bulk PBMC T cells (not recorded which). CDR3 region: CASSQETGLGGQETQYF.